The 31 T cell receptor beta chains in this list originate from one sample, sequenced in a study of T cell repertoires in cytomegalovirus infection. Antigen specificity for these receptors is unknown. TCRdb itself ran the reads through MiXCR, one entry per CDR3 protein. The sample has some 940,000 distinct CDR3 sequences, around 29% seen once. This specimen was cultured CD8+ T cells from PBMCs, taken from culture after CMV antigen stimulation. The receptor set was obtained from a human donor in good health (CMV status not recorded). Some clones in this sample may be carry-over from other donors' samples.

This clonotype has more than one count but fewer than ten. The rearrangement joins TRBV12-3 or TRBV12-4 to TRBJ2-3; D might be TRBD1 (5 bases). CDR3 length equals 12 residues. Between the trimmed V and J ends, which lost 6 bases and 10 bases, there was a span of 14 bases. The CDR3, as DNA: TGTGCCAGCAGCCCCCCAGGACATGCGCAGTATTTT. Protein sequence: CASSPPGHAQYF.

This clonotype has ten or more counts. The J gene is TRBJ1-5, the V gene TRBV5-6; D may be TRBD1 (6 bases). CDR1 SGHDT and CDR2 YYEEEE come from the germline V gene. V was pared by 0 bases and J by 4 bases, with 11 bases between. CDR3 length equals 15 residues. DNA for the CDR3: TGTGCCAGCAGCTTGGTCGGGGGCTGGAATCAGCCCCAGCATTTT. This codes for CASSLVGGWNQPQHF.

The chain combines TRBV27 with TRBJ2-7; TRBD1 or TRBD2 may be the D gene (5 bases each). The CDR3 consists of 16 residues. The V gene lost 9 bases and the J gene lost 4 bases, with 25 bases spanning the gap. The germline V gene encodes CDR1 MNHEY and CDR2 SMNVEV (reference sequence). The CDR3 here is CASSRASNRGQYEQYF. The DNA of the CDR3 is TGTGCCAGTAGTCGGGCCTCCAACCGGGGCCAATACGAGCAGTACTTC.

Note on this clonotype: Being one base from a much bigger clone, this may be a read error. The chain links TRBV7-6 to TRBJ2-5; D gene unclear. The germline V gene encodes CDR1 SGHVS and CDR2 FNYEAQ. The CDR3 loop spans 13 amino acids. CDR3 amino acids: CAGSLVVQETQYF. The CDR3 bases are TGTGCCGGCAGCTTAGTAGTCCAAGAGACCCAGTACTTC.

V and J are TRBV7-9 and TRBJ2-3, with D perhaps TRBD2 (6 bases). The CDR3 extends over 15 amino acids. Germline V gives CDR1 SEHNR, CDR2 FQNEAQ (reference sequence). Trimming shortened V by 5 bases and J by 2 bases, and 14 bases separated the two germline ends. The CDR3 loop is CASSQPDYITDTQYF. CDR3 in DNA: TGTGCCAGCAGCCAACCGGACTATATCACAGATACGCAGTATTTT. The whole variable domain, remainder taken from reference TRBV7-9 and TRBJ2-3, is DTGVSQNPRHKITKRGQNVTFRCDPISEHNRLYWYRQTLGQGPEFLTYFQNEAQLEKSRLLSDRFSAERPKGSFSTLEIQRTEQGDSAMYLCASSQPDYITDTQYFGPGTRLTVL.

This clonotype was detected ten times or more. This chain joins TRBV12-3 or TRBV12-4 and TRBJ1-2; D unresolved. Deletions cut 1 base from V and 7 bases from J, with 13 bases between. This CDR3 is built from 14 residues. As DNA, the CDR3 is TGTGCCAGCAGTTTAGGGTCGAGTGGTCTTGGCTACACCTTC. It codes for CASSLGSSGLGYTF.

This clonotype was recorded at least ten times. The V and J genes are TRBV12-3 or TRBV12-4 and TRBJ1-2; D is undetermined. The CDR3 is 14 amino acids. V was shortened by 2 bases and J by 5 bases, with 12 bases between the two germline ends. In nucleotides, the CDR3 is TGTGCCAGCAGTTTAACGCAGTCCCTTTATGGCTACACCTTC. This gives the protein CASSLTQSLYGYTF.

This clonotype appeared a few times. The chain has TRBV19 and TRBJ1-1; 10 bases fit TRBD1. The CDR3 runs to 15 residues. The junction had 9 bases not matched to a gene; V was cut back by 6 bases and J by 5 bases. Germline loops: CDR1 LNHDA, CDR2 SQIVND (reference sequence). The CDR3 protein is CASRRLRDRGTEAFF. DNA for the CDR3: TGTGCCAGTAGGCGACTACGGGACAGGGGTACTGAAGCTTTCTTT.

This chain uses TRBV20-1 with TRBJ2-7; D unclear. Germline V lookup: CDR1 DFQATT, CDR2 SNEGSKA (reference sequence). The CDR3 is 13 amino acids. V lost 6 bases and J 7 bases, leaving 19 bases between the germline ends. The CDR3 DNA sequence: TGCAGTGCAAAGGAGTCCAGACTGTGGGAGCAGTACTTC. Residues: CSAKESRLWEQYF.

The chain recombines TRBV6-1 with TRBJ2-1; 8 nucleotides agree with TRBD1. Germline V gene data show CDR1 as MNHNS and CDR2 as SASEGT. CDR3 length: 16 amino acids. Losses at the gene ends were 5 bases for V and 0 bases for J; bases not matched to a gene: 6. The CDR3 is CASSSSGTGSYNEQFF. The CDR3 nucleotides are TGTGCCAGCAGTTCTTCCGGGACAGGCTCCTACAATGAGCAGTTCTTC.

Concerning this clonotype: Compared with germline, one end of the junction differs, possibly owing to a read error. V gene TRBV7-6 combines with J gene TRBJ2-5; D possibly uses TRBD1 or TRBD2 (5 bases each). Germline values: CDR1 SGHVS, CDR2 FNYEAQ. The CDR3 covers 15 residues. The CDR3 region is CATSLVRRGGETQYF. The CDR3 region has the DNA TGTGCCACCAGCTTAGTCCGACGGGGCGGGGAGACCCAGTACTTC.

The chain combines TRBV27 with TRBJ2-7, with 7 nucleotides matching TRBD2. Germline values: CDR1 MNHEY, CDR2 SMNVEV (reference sequence). The J segment lost 2 bases and the V segment lost 5 bases, leaving 9 bases of the junction unmatched. This CDR3 is built from 15 residues. DNA for the CDR3: TGTGCCAGCAGTCCCGGGGGAGGGAATCCCTACGAGCAGTACTTC. It codes for CASSPGGGNPYEQYF.

Note on this clonotype: The CDR3 does not close with the conserved phenylalanine or tryptophan, likely indicating a read error. In DNA form, the CDR3 reads TGTGCCAGTAGTGTTAGACGCACTGAAGCTTTCATT. It yields the protein CASSVRRTEAFI. The genes are TRBV19 and TRBJ1-1; D is ambiguous. Germline V CDR1 and CDR2: LNHDA, SQIVND (reference sequence). The CDR3 consists of 12 residues. V was pared by 5 bases and J by 4 bases, with 8 bases between.

This chain joins TRBV20-1 and TRBJ2-3; 9 bases map to TRBD1. V shed 1 base and J 2 bases; nucleotides not matched to a gene: 10. Germline V gives CDR1 DFQATT, CDR2 SNEGSKA (reference sequence). The CDR3 totals 17 residues. The DNA for the CDR3 is TGCAGTGCTAGAGCCCCTCGGACAGGGGCTTTCACAGATACGCAGTATTTT. Translating it yields CSARAPRTGAFTDTQYF.

The rearrangement uses TRBV5-1 and TRBJ2-1; tentatively, D is TRBD1 or TRBD2 (6 bases each). Deletions cut 5 bases from V and 9 bases from J, with 21 bases between. Germline values: CDR1 SGHRS, CDR2 YFSETQ. CDR3 length equals 15 residues. The CDR3 is CASRSRDKLSPEQFF. CDR3 DNA: TGCGCCAGCAGGTCGCGGGACAAACTGTCCCCTGAGCAGTTCTTC. Full variable domain (missing parts from reference TRBV5-1 and TRBJ2-1): KAGVTQTPRYLIKTRGQQVTLSCSPISGHRSVSWYQQTPGQGLQFLFEYFSETQRNKGNFPGRFSGRQFSNSRSEMNVSTLELGDSALYLCASRSRDKLSPEQFFGPGTRLTVL.

The gene calls are TRBV11-3 and TRBJ2-7; D gene ambiguous. CDR1 is SGHNT and CDR2 is YENEEA in the germline V gene. V dropped 1 base and J dropped 1 base, with 11 bases sitting between them. This CDR3 spans 15 amino acids. DNA of the CDR3: TGTGCCAGCAGCTTAGGAGTTGGGGTATCCTACGAGCAGTACGTC. Amino acids: CASSLGVGVSYEQYV.

About this clonotype: Relative to the germline gene, one junction end is altered; a read error may explain this. This chain uses TRBV12-3 or TRBV12-4 with TRBJ2-1; weak D call: TRBD2 (6 bases). The CDR3 consists of 13 residues. CDR3 nucleotide sequence: TGTGCCAGCAGGGGGGACTCCAACAATGAGCAGTTCTTC. Translation gives CASRGDSNNEQFF.

The CDR3: CASSAMTDTFGELFF. The CDR3 region has the DNA TGTGCCAGCAGTGCCATGACGGATACCTTCGGGGAGCTGTTTTTT. The chain uses TRBV25-1 and TRBJ2-2; D not resolved. This CDR3 is 15 amino acids long. Germline CDR1 reads MGHDK; CDR2 reads SYGVNS. Trimming pared 4 bases from V and 7 bases from J, leaving 16 bases between.

The V call is TRBV15, the J call TRBJ2-7; 10 nucleotides line up with TRBD2. Germline CDR1 is LNHNV and CDR2 is YYDKDF (reference sequence). The CDR3 spans 16 residues. Unmatched junction bases numbered 6, after V lost 4 bases and J lost 0 bases. CDR3 nucleotide sequence: TGTGCCACCAGCAAAGGGCTAGCGGGGGACTCCTACGAGCAGTACTTC. The encoded protein is CATSKGLAGDSYEQYF.

This clonotype appeared a few times. The V gene is TRBV6-1, the J gene TRBJ2-7; D is uncertain. Per the germline V gene, CDR1 is MNHNS and CDR2 is SASEGT. This CDR3 region has 11 residues. V was cut by 10 bases and J by 5 bases, with 12 bases left in between. CDR3 sequence (DNA): TGTGCCATTTCCCTGAACCACGAGCAGTACTTC. Translation: CAISLNHEQYF.

The chain uses TRBV20-1 and TRBJ2-1, with 8 bases fitting TRBD1. CDR3 size: 15 residues. CDR1 and CDR2 from the germline V gene are DFQATT and SNEGSKA (reference sequence). CDR3: CTATGGRSSYNEQFF. The CDR3, as DNA: TGCACCGCTACAGGGGGGCGTAGCTCCTACAATGAGCAGTTCTTC.

This clonotype was detected a few times. The rearrangement joins TRBV27 to TRBJ2-7, with D tentatively TRBD1 (5 bases). The CDR3 has 13 residues. V gave up 0 bases and J gave up 4 bases, with 7 bases separating them. The germline V gene has CDR1 MNHEY and CDR2 SMNVEV (reference sequence). The CDR3 loop reads CASSLSYRYEQYV. The DNA for the CDR3 is TGTGCCAGCAGTTTATCGTACAGGTACGAGCAGTACGTC.

V and J are TRBV4-1 and TRBJ1-1, with D unclear. This CDR3 contains 15 residues. The V and J ends lost 0 bases and 0 bases respectively, with 8 bases between them. The germline gives CDR1 MGHRA, CDR2 YSYEKL. DNA for the CDR3: TGCGCCAGCAGCCAAGAAGGCCTGATGAACACTGAAGCTTTCTTT. Its translation: CASSQEGLMNTEAFF.

The chain links TRBV7-4 to TRBJ1-1; D gene unclear. Germline lookup yields CDR1 SGHVT and CDR2 SQSDAQ. The CDR3 extends over 12 amino acids. The V end was cut by 6 bases, the J end by 7 bases, with 12 bases between. This CDR3 reads CASRPEWGEAFF. CDR3 sequence (DNA): TGTGCCAGCAGACCAGAGTGGGGTGAAGCTTTCTTT.

The genes are TRBV6-2 or TRBV6-3 and TRBJ1-2; perhaps TRBD1 as D (5 bases). Germline CDR1 and CDR2: MNHEY and SVGEGT. The CDR3 extends over 15 amino acids. Trimming took off 7 bases at V and 6 bases at J, with 21 bases between the two ends. The CDR3 nucleotides read TGTGCCAGCACCATCACATCAGGGATATGGAATGGCTACACCTTC. Protein sequence: CASTITSGIWNGYTF.

This clonotype occurred a few times. The J gene is TRBJ1-1, the V gene TRBV6-6; TRBD1 matches at 7 bases. With 5 bases clipped from V and 1 base from J, the junction kept 7 bases outside the gene matches. The CDR3 is 15 residues long. From germline, CDR1 is MNHNY and CDR2 SVGAGI (reference sequence). The CDR3 sequence is CASSHHRGKNTEAFF. In DNA, the CDR3 is TGTGCCAGCAGTCACCACAGGGGAAAGAACACTGAAGCTTTCTTT.

The chain uses TRBV6-4 and TRBJ2-3; D is perhaps TRBD2 (6 bases). The CDR3 has 15 residues. Germline V lookup: CDR1 MRHNA, CDR2 SNTAGT. V dropped 3 bases and J dropped 6 bases, with 16 bases sitting between them. As DNA, the CDR3 is TGTGCCAGCAGTGAAACGGGGGTCCCACATGATACGCAGTATTTT. Encoded protein: CASSETGVPHDTQYF.

This clonotype was counted a few times. The gene calls are TRBV7-9 and TRBJ2-1, with TRBD2 as a possible D gene (5 bases). V lost 7 bases and J lost 5, with 15 bases in between. Per germline, CDR1 SEHNR and CDR2 FQNEAQ (reference sequence). This CDR3 has 14 residues. The CDR3 bases are TGTGCCAGCAACCCCCTGGGAGTAAACAATGAGCAGTTCTTC. Translating it yields CASNPLGVNNEQFF.

The CDR3 spells CASSIAAGETQYF. The CDR3 DNA reads as TGTGCCAGTAGTATTGCCGCGGGAGAGACCCAGTACTTC. The V call is TRBV19, the J call TRBJ2-5; D might be TRBD2 (5 bases). This CDR3 spans 13 amino acids. Germline CDR1 LNHDA, CDR2 SQIVND (reference sequence). Deletions cut 3 bases from V and 4 bases from J, with 9 bases between.

The gene calls are TRBV7-9 and TRBJ1-2, with 8 bases fitting TRBD1. CDR3 length: 17 residues. With V trimmed by 1 base and J by 8 bases, 15 bases remained unmatched. Germline CDR1 and CDR2: SEHNR and FQNEAQ (reference sequence). The DNA of the CDR3 is TGTGCCAGCAGCTTAGACGGCAGGGGGCTGGGGAAGGAGGGCTACACCTTC. Amino acid sequence: CASSLDGRGLGKEGYTF.

In this sample, this clonotype turned up a few times. The chain is built from TRBV7-6 and TRBJ2-7; D is perhaps TRBD2 (5 bases). CDR3 length: 13 residues. V was trimmed by 3 bases and J by 2 bases, leaving 8 bases between them. Germline V gives CDR1 SGHVS, CDR2 FNYEAQ. CDR3 in DNA: TGTGCCAGCAGCTTTGGGGAGCCCTACGAGCAGTACGTC. Residues: CASSFGEPYEQYV.